Reported below is one T cell receptor beta chain. The V and J ends lost 5 bases and 5 bases respectively, with 19 bases between them. This CDR3 spans 16 amino acids. The germline gives CDR1 MNHEY, CDR2 SVGEGT. The record originates from a study of blood T cell repertoires in COVID-19. About the study: Collection of acute and convalescent COVID-19 samples took place in the United States, Italy and Spain. Sample material is recorded as cDNA or gDNA derived from T cells, B-cell-depleted T cells, or PBMCs.

How the authors handled the data: Reference gene primer amplification gave estimated nucleated cell counts. Sequenced by immunoSEQ multiplex PCR; TCRdb stores in-frame clones only, minus some. D and trimming were read from the DNA, whereas the V and J calls and clone size are those reported in that table. The table records fewer than 450,000 clones, 91% of them present only once. The TCR originated in a woman younger than 30 who had recovered from COVID-19. Sequencing input: peripheral blood. The V and J genes are TRBV6-2 or TRBV6-3 and TRBJ2-1; D possibly corresponds to TRBD1 (6 bases). This chain's CDR3 is CASSPFTRGSDNEQFF. In nucleotides, the CDR3 is TGTGCCAGCAGTCCCTTTACCAGGGGCTCGGACAATGAGCAGTTCTTC.